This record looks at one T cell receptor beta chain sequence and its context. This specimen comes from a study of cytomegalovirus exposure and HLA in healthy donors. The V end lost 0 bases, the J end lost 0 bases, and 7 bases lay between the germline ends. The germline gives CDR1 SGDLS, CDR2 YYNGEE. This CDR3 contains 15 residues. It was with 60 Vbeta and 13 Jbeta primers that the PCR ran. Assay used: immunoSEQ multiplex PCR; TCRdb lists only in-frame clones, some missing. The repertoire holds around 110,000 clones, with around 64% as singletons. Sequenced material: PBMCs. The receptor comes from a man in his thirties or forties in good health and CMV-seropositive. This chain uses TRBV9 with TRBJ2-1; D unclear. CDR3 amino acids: CASSVASISYNEQFF. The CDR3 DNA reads TGTGCCAGCAGCGTAGCGAGCATCTCCTACAATGAGCAGTTCTTC. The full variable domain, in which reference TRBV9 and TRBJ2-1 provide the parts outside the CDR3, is DSGVTQTPKHLITATGQRVTLRCSPRSGDLSVYWYQQSLDQGLQFLIQYYNGEERAKGNILERFSAQQFPDLHSELNLSSLELGDSALYFCASSVASISYNEQFFGPGTRLTVL.